The entry below describes one T cell receptor beta chain. Arm-PCR of CDR3 regions with iRepertoire HTBI primers generated TCR beta libraries. Using its own MiXCR run on the multiplex PCR reads, TCRdb lists one record per CDR3 protein. This table has 530,000 or so distinct CDR3 sequences, 15% to 20% appearing once. The data stem from a study of regulatory T cells in long-lasting Graves disease. Documented time point: newly diagnosed GD, antithyroid drugs for less than 3 months. PBMC-derived RNA was used for the TCR library. Trimming left V 6 bases short and J 3 bases short, with 14 bases between. The CDR3 contains 14 residues. Germline V gene lookup returns CDR1 KGHSH and CDR2 LQKENI. The same sample was also studied in work on T cells in Graves' hyperthyroidism and ophthalmopathy.

The TCR was taken from a man younger than 35 with Graves disease. This chain uses TRBV18 with TRBJ1-1, with D perhaps TRBD1 (6 bases). This sample comprised peripheral blood mononuclear cells (PBMCs), obtained at new diagnosis, from a patient treated with antithyroid drugs. CDR3 nucleotides: TGTGCCAGCTCCGCCCAGGACAGAGACACTGAAGCTTTCTTT. Its translation is CASSAQDRDTEAFF.